The 22 T cell receptor beta chains listed next were all sequenced from one sample in a study of shared clonotypes between healthy human individuals (TCRdb year 2020). Library generation was performed with the immunoSEQ multiplex PCR assay. Drawn from immuneACCESS, this table holds only the in-frame rearrangements with V and J called that TCRdb kept. Clones are partly lost; checked studies trace under half to an unresolved V gene and leave the rest unexplained. The sample table contains around 1,900,000 clones; only one count was recorded for just under 95% of them. The biggest ten clones account for under 2% of the sample. CD8 naive samples consisted of CD45RO-negative cells that were positively selected for CCR7, yielding a CD45RA+CCR7+ population without TemRA cells. The sequencing input was naive CD8+ T cells from PBMCs. The label giving this sample's cell subset or site can be read as: CD45RA+CCR7+. Source of these receptors: a man between 18 and 35 years old in good health. Some clones in this sample may be carry-over from other donors' samples.

This chain uses TRBV28 with TRBJ1-5; D is possibly TRBD1 (6 bases). The germline V and J ends were trimmed by 7 bases and 7 bases, with 17 bases remaining between them. The CDR3 is 14 residues long. CDR1 and CDR2 from the germline V gene are MDHEN and SYDVKM. CDR3 protein: CASTRGRGSQPQHF. The CDR3 DNA is TGTGCCAGCACAAGGGGCAGGGGAAGCCAGCCCCAGCATTTT. Variable domain in full (rest from reference TRBV28 and TRBJ1-5): DVKVTQSSRYLVKRTGEKVFLECVQDMDHENMFWYRQDPGLGLRLIYFSYDVKMKEKGDIPEGYSVSREKKERFSLILESASTNQTSMYLCASTRGRGSQPQHFGDGTRLSIL.

This rearrangement joins TRBV2 to TRBJ2-2; no reliable D call. Germline assignment: CDR1 SNHLY and CDR2 FYNNEI. V lost 7 bases, J lost 1 base, and 13 bases lay in between. CDR3 length: 15 amino acids. The chain's CDR3 is CASTLLWGNTGELFF. The CDR3 nucleotides read TGTGCCAGCACCCTCCTCTGGGGGAACACCGGGGAGCTGTTTTTT.

The chain links TRBV28 to TRBJ2-7; possibly TRBD2 for D (6 bases). Between the trimmed V and J ends, which lost 7 bases and 7 bases, there was a span of 20 bases. Germline V CDR1 and CDR2: MDHEN, SYDVKM. The CDR3 has 14 amino acids. This CDR3 reads CASTPWGVTGEQYF. In DNA, the CDR3 is TGTGCCAGCACCCCCTGGGGGGTGACTGGGGAGCAGTACTTC.

The chain recombines TRBV27 with TRBJ2-3; D is uncertain. Germline V gene sequence: CDR1 MNHEY, CDR2 SMNVEV (reference sequence). This CDR3 is built from 16 residues. V was pared by 6 bases and J by 3 bases, with 19 bases between. The CDR3 nucleotides are TGTGCCAGCAGAACTTGGGATCAAGGACCGACAGATACGCAGTATTTT. This gives the protein CASRTWDQGPTDTQYF.

With respect to this clone: Other nucleotide sequences in the sample specify the same CDR3. CDR3 coding DNA: TGTGCCAGCAGCGTAGCCACAGGGACTAACTATGGCTACACCTTC. This codes for CASSVATGTNYGYTF. The V call is TRBV9, the J call TRBJ1-2; weak D call: TRBD1 (6 bases). Germline CDR1 and CDR2: SGDLS and YYNGEE. Deletions cut 0 bases from V and 0 bases from J, with 9 bases between. The CDR3 sequence is 15 residues long.

This chain connects TRBV19 to TRBJ2-1; D is possibly TRBD2 (6 bases). The V end was cut by 6 bases, the J end by 0 bases, with 15 bases between. The CDR3 has 16 amino acids. In germline, CDR1 is LNHDA, CDR2 SQIVND (reference sequence). CDR3 protein: CASSIFAGSSYNEQFF. The CDR3 DNA reads as TGTGCCAGTAGCATCTTTGCGGGGAGCTCCTACAATGAGCAGTTCTTC.

V and J are TRBV4-1 and TRBJ2-7; tentatively, D is TRBD1 (6 bases). Germline assignment: CDR1 MGHRA and CDR2 YSYEKL. CDR3 length equals 15 residues. Trimming pared 1 base from V and 3 bases from J, leaving 13 bases between. The CDR3 is CASSQGAGAVYEQYF. The CDR3 nucleotides are TGCGCCAGCAGCCAAGGGGCAGGGGCGGTCTACGAGCAGTACTTC.

The V call is TRBV7-9, the J call TRBJ2-3; 8 bases fit TRBD2. Losses at the gene ends were 5 bases for V and 4 bases for J; bases not matched to a gene: 8. CDR3 length equals 15 residues. Germline CDR1 reads SEHNR; CDR2 reads FQNEAQ (reference sequence). In nucleotides, the CDR3 is TGTGCCAGCAGCCCGTTCGTAGCGGGACCAGATACGCAGTATTTT. Translating it yields CASSPFVAGPDTQYF.

This chain connects TRBV14 to TRBJ2-1, with 10 bases fitting TRBD1. Germline V gene lookup returns CDR1 SGHDN and CDR2 FVKESK. The CDR3 loop spans 15 amino acids. J lost 4 bases, V lost 3 bases, and 3 bases had no gene match. CDR3 protein: CASSQGQGSYNEQFF. DNA of the CDR3: TGTGCCAGCAGCCAGGGACAGGGGAGTTACAATGAGCAGTTCTTC.

The V gene is TRBV7-3, the J gene TRBJ2-1, with D possibly TRBD1 on 6 matching bases. This CDR3 is 14 amino acids long. The V gene's germline CDR1 is SGHTA and CDR2 FQGTGA. V lost 5 bases, J lost 6 bases, and 14 bases lay in between. CDR3 nucleotide sequence: TGTGCCAGCAGCCCGACAGGTTCGGGCAATGAGCAGTTCTTC. Its translation is CASSPTGSGNEQFF.

The genes are TRBV6-5 and TRBJ2-3; D call uncertain. Germline CDR1 is MNHEY and CDR2 is SVGAGI. V lost 5 bases and J lost 2, with 11 bases in between. This CDR3 comprises 14 residues. The chain's CDR3 is CASSLDGNTDTQYF. The CDR3 bases are TGTGCCAGCAGTCTGGACGGTAACACAGATACGCAGTATTTT.

Concerning this clone itself: Other DNA sequences within the sample encode an identical CDR3. The chain uses TRBV11-2 and TRBJ2-7; a possible D gene is TRBD2 (6 bases). Trimming removed 6 bases at V and 2 bases at J, with 14 bases between. The CDR3 totals 14 residues. Germline V gene data show CDR1 as SGHAT and CDR2 as FQNNGV. Here the CDR3 DNA reads TGTGCCAGCAGTCTTGGGGGGAGCACCTACGAGCAGTACTTC. It is translated as CASSLGGSTYEQYF.

The V and J genes are TRBV6-6 and TRBJ1-2; D perhaps matches TRBD1 (5 bases). The germline CDR1 and CDR2 sequences are MNHNY and SVGAGI (reference sequence). V lost 6 bases and J 7 bases, leaving 21 bases between the germline ends. The CDR3 totals 15 residues. CDR3 in DNA: TGTGCCAGCAGGCCACGCTGGGTGTCAGGGAGTGGCTACACCTTC. Translating gives CASRPRWVSGSGYTF.

Details on this clone: This may arise from a read error, as a much more abundant clone is one base away. Additional DNA sequences in this sample encode the identical CDR3. This rearrangement joins TRBV5-8 to TRBJ2-7; no definite D call. Per germline, CDR1 SGHTS and CDR2 YDEGEE. Trimming took off 0 bases at V and 2 bases at J, with 3 bases between the two ends. The CDR3 is 12 amino acids. The CDR3 DNA reads TGTGCCAGCAGCTTGGGGGCCTACGAGCAGTACTTC. Its protein is CASSLGAYEQYF.

This clone has just one count. This chain connects TRBV7-9 to TRBJ2-1; the D is unclear. Germline V CDR1 and CDR2: SEHNR, FQNEAQ (reference sequence). This CDR3 is 13 amino acids long. V was clipped by 1 base and J by 10 bases, with 11 bases between them. CDR3 DNA sequence: TGTGCCAGCAGCTTAGGCGGTGTAGGGGAGCAGTTCTTC. It is translated as CASSLGGVGEQFF.

The V gene is TRBV25-1, the J gene TRBJ2-7, with TRBD2 matching 8 bases. CDR1 is MGHDK, CDR2 SYGVNS, per germline. The CDR3 has 16 residues. Trimming at V came to 4 bases and at J to 1 base, leaving 9 bases not matched to a gene. The DNA of the CDR3 is TGTGCCAGCAGTGTCGACGGGGGGGGCCATTCCTACGAGCAGTACTTC. Translated, it gives CASSVDGGGHSYEQYF.

In its sample, this clone was seen once. This chain links TRBV27 with TRBJ1-5; D ambiguous. Trimming took 1 base from V and 0 from J, leaving 13 bases between them. The CDR3 length is 17 residues. Germline-derived CDR1 and CDR2 are MNHEY and SMNVEV (reference sequence). The CDR3 bases are TGTGCCAGCAGTTTATTGGGGTTCCCCGATAGCAATCAGCCCCAGCATTTT. Translated, it gives CASSLLGFPDSNQPQHF.

This rearrangement joins TRBV28 to TRBJ2-1; D gene ambiguous. V was clipped by 4 bases and J by 7 bases, with 17 bases between them. Germline-derived CDR1 and CDR2 are MDHEN and SYDVKM. The CDR3 has 15 amino acids. CDR3 in amino acids: CASSSRAVVSNEQFF. In DNA, the CDR3 is TGTGCCAGCAGTTCCCGCGCGGTAGTCTCGAATGAGCAGTTCTTC.

The gene calls are TRBV21-1 and TRBJ2-7; the table gives TRBD2 as D, unverified against the DNA. TRBV21-1 is marked as a pseudogene. The CDR3 contains 13 residues. The CDR3 DNA follows: TGTGCCAGCAGCAAAGTGGGGTTGGCGGGAGATACCTTC. Residues: CASSKVGLAGDTF.

The rearrangement joins TRBV5-1 to TRBJ2-7; 11 positions agree with TRBD2. Germline CDR1 and CDR2: SGHRS and YFSETQ. This CDR3 has 17 amino acids. Trimming at V came to 0 bases and at J to 7 bases, leaving 12 bases not matched to a gene. The CDR3 bases are TGCGCCAGCAGCTTGGATGGGGTTAGCGGGAGGGCCTCGGAGCAGTACTTC. Its protein is CASSLDGVSGRASEQYF.

The genes are TRBV29-1 and TRBJ2-7, with 8 bases aligning to TRBD1. Germline V gives CDR1 SQVTM, CDR2 ANQGSEA. The CDR3 sequence is 15 residues long. V lost 5 bases, J lost 5 bases, and 14 bases stayed unmatched. The CDR3 nucleotides read TGCAGCGTTCCTACTTCCAGGGGGCCCCCTCACGAGCAGTACTTC. The encoded protein is CSVPTSRGPPHEQYF.

V and J are TRBV9 and TRBJ2-6; 12 bases are a match to TRBD2. This CDR3 is built from 18 residues. The junction had 3 bases not matched to a gene; V was cut back by 1 base and J by 1 base. Germline V gives CDR1 SGDLS, CDR2 YYNGEE. CDR3 bases: TGTGCCAGCAGCGTAAGACTAGCGGGAGAGTCTGGGGCCAACGTCCTGACTTTC. This codes for CASSVRLAGESGANVLTF.